These 20 T cell receptor beta chains came from one sample sequenced in a study of PD-1 blockade in classical Hodgkin lymphoma. The time point: cycle 4 day 1 (C4D1), after 6 weeks of nivolumab. With no exception, relapse followed autologous stem cell transplantation in all patients, and brentuximab vedotin exposure varied. CD4+ T cells were purified from thawed PBMCs by negative selection. TCRdb's table, derived via immunoSEQ multiplex PCR, lists solely in-frame clones and lacks some. The repertoire holds about 9,700 clones, roughly 80% seen once, with under 5.5% in the top ten. The material sequenced was CD4+ T cells from blood, taken before the fourth cycle of nivolumab. The source of these receptors is a human donor with classical Hodgkin lymphoma.

This chain joins TRBV5-8 and TRBJ1-4; 9 nucleotides line up with TRBD1. Germline V gene data show CDR1 as SGHTS and CDR2 as YDEGEE. V shed 4 bases, J shed 6 bases, and the junction held 4 bases outside the gene matches. This CDR3 has 14 amino acids. This chain's CDR3 is CASSPDRGDEKLFF. CDR3 DNA: TGTGCCAGCAGCCCCGACAGGGGGGATGAAAAACTGTTTTTT. The complete variable domain, with remaining parts taken from reference TRBV5-8 and TRBJ1-4, reads EAGVTQSPTHLIKTRGQQATLRCSPISGHTSVYWYQQALGLGLQFLLWYDEGEERNRGNFPPRFSGRQFPNYSSELNVNALELEDSALYLCASSPDRGDEKLFFGSGTQLSVL.

V usage is TRBV20-1 and J usage is TRBJ2-3; D ambiguous. CDR3 size: 11 residues. Per the germline V gene, CDR1 is DFQATT and CDR2 is SNEGSKA (reference sequence). Trimming stripped 0 bases from V and 10 bases from J, with 8 bases between. CDR3 sequence reads: CSARDRGAQYF. CDR3 DNA sequence: TGCAGTGCTAGAGATCGCGGAGCGCAGTATTTT.

V gene TRBV7-2 combines with J gene TRBJ1-5; 9 positions match TRBD1. CDR3 length equals 15 residues. Germline lookup yields CDR1 SGHTA and CDR2 FQGNSA. Trimming took 1 base from V and 4 from J; bases not matched to a gene: 2. The CDR3 coding sequence is TGTGCCAGCAGCTTAGTAGGGACAGGGAATCAGCCCCAGCATTTT. Amino acid sequence: CASSLVGTGNQPQHF.

V usage is TRBV7-9 and J usage is TRBJ2-1; TRBD2 is a possible D gene (6 bases). This CDR3 spans 17 amino acids. Looked up from germline, CDR1 is SEHNR and CDR2 is FQNEAQ (reference sequence). The V gene lost 5 bases and the J gene lost 7 bases, with 24 bases spanning the gap. CDR3 DNA sequence: TGTGCCAGCAGCCAGTGGGGCGGGGAGCTGGGTAGGAATGAGCAGTTCTTC. It is translated as CASSQWGGELGRNEQFF. Drawing the rest from reference TRBV7-9 and TRBJ2-1, the complete variable domain is DTGVSQNPRHKITKRGQNVTFRCDPISEHNRLYWYRQTLGQGPEFLTYFQNEAQLEKSRLLSDRFSAERPKGSFSTLEIQRTEQGDSAMYLCASSQWGGELGRNEQFFGPGTRLTVL.

This clone was counted a few times. The chain recombines TRBV11-2 with TRBJ2-1, with D uncertain. Trimming removed 5 bases at V and 6 bases at J, with 11 bases between. In germline, CDR1 is SGHAT, CDR2 FQNNGV. This CDR3 is built from 13 residues. Here the CDR3 reads CASSQSLSNEQFF. DNA of the CDR3: TGTGCCAGCAGCCAGTCCCTATCCAATGAGCAGTTCTTC.

The V gene is TRBV30, the J gene TRBJ1-2; D not certain. Germline V gene lookup returns CDR1 GTSNPN and CDR2 SVGIG (reference sequence). The CDR3 is 12 residues long. The germline V and J ends were trimmed by 4 bases and 8 bases, with 14 bases remaining between them. CDR3 DNA: TGTGCCTGGACCCGAAGAGCGGGGGGCTACACCTTC. Amino acids: CAWTRRAGGYTF.

The chain uses TRBV11-3 and TRBJ2-3; D gene unclear. V dropped 2 bases and J dropped 0 bases, with 9 bases sitting between them. The length of the CDR3 is 15 residues. Looked up from germline, CDR1 is SGHNT and CDR2 is YENEEA. CDR3 in DNA: TGTGCCAGCAGCTTATTGTTAACTAGCACAGATACGCAGTATTTT. This encodes CASSLLLTSTDTQYF.

The V call is TRBV4-2, the J call TRBJ2-7; TRBD1 is a possible D gene (5 bases). Trimming removed 5 bases from V and 2 bases from J, with 25 bases in between. CDR1 is LGHNA and CDR2 is YNFKEQ in the germline V gene. The CDR3 is 18 residues long. The CDR3 is CASSYRTVSQGSTYEQYF. The CDR3 DNA is TGTGCCAGCAGCTATAGGACCGTTTCCCAGGGATCTACCTACGAGCAGTACTTC.

The rearrangement uses TRBV28 and TRBJ1-6; 7 bases fit TRBD1. This CDR3 contains 15 residues. Germline CDR1 is MDHEN and CDR2 is SYDVKM. The trim removed 3 bases at V and 10 bases at J, leaving 9 bases unmatched. The CDR3 sequence: CASSFWPTGESPLHF. The CDR3 DNA reads TGTGCCAGCAGTTTTTGGCCAACAGGGGAATCACCCCTCCACTTT.

V and J are TRBV7-2 and TRBJ1-1; 8 bases align to TRBD1. V shed 4 bases and J 1 base; nucleotides not matched to a gene: 5. The CDR3 totals 15 residues. Germline lookup yields CDR1 SGHTA and CDR2 FQGNSA. In nucleotides, the CDR3 is TGTGCCAGCAGCTCAAAAGGGACAGGGAACACTGAAGCTTTCTTT. Translating it yields CASSSKGTGNTEAFF.

The rearrangement joins TRBV6-5 to TRBJ1-2; TRBD1 matches at 7 bases. The CDR3 runs to 14 residues. J gave up 2 bases and V 7 bases, and 7 bases lay outside the gene matches. CDR1 MNHEY and CDR2 SVGAGI come from the germline V gene. CDR3 DNA sequence: TGTGCCAGCATGGTGACAGGGACCAACTATGGCTACACCTTC. Its translation is CASMVTGTNYGYTF.

This clone showed up just once. This sequence joins TRBV7-2 and TRBJ1-2; no definite D call. The CDR3 has 13 residues. From germline, CDR1 is SGHTA and CDR2 FQGNSA. The V end lost 7 bases, the J end lost 0 bases, and 9 bases lay between the germline ends. CDR3 sequence (DNA): TGTGCCAGCAACACACATTCTAACTATGGCTACACCTTC. Encoded protein: CASNTHSNYGYTF.

The gene calls are TRBV7-2 and TRBJ2-3; D uncertain. Per germline, CDR1 SGHTA and CDR2 FQGNSA. The CDR3 extends over 14 amino acids. The V end was cut by 5 bases, the J end by 6 bases, with 15 bases between. The CDR3 coding sequence is TGTGCCAGCAGCGCCGGCGTGGGATTGGATACGCAGTATTTT. It is translated as CASSAGVGLDTQYF. The full variable domain, rest sourced from reference TRBV7-2 and TRBJ2-3, is GAGVSQSPSNKVTEKGKDVELRCDPISGHTALYWYRQSLGQGLEFLIYFQGNSAPDKSGLPSDRFSAERTGGSVSTLTIQRTQQEDSAVYLCASSAGVGLDTQYFGPGTRLTVL.

The chain employs TRBV10-3 and TRBJ1-1; 7 bases are shared with TRBD1. Germline V lookup: CDR1 ENHRY, CDR2 SYGVKD. The J segment lost 0 bases and the V segment lost 4 bases, leaving 2 bases of the junction unmatched. This CDR3 has 14 residues. CDR3 DNA sequence: TGTGCCATCAGTGGACAGGGTCTGAACACTGAAGCTTTCTTT. Protein product: CAISGQGLNTEAFF.

The rearrangement uses TRBV6-5 and TRBJ2-4; D is unresolved. Germline-derived CDR1 and CDR2 are MNHEY and SVGAGI. The CDR3 sequence is 14 residues long. Trimming shortened V by 4 bases and J by 5 bases, and 12 bases separated the two germline ends. DNA of the CDR3: TGTGCCAGCAGTTTCGTAGCAAATCAAAACATTCAGTACTTC. Amino acid sequence: CASSFVANQNIQYF.

The chain recombines TRBV18 with TRBJ2-1, with 9 nucleotides matching TRBD1. J lost 9 bases, V lost 3 bases, and 6 bases had no gene match. The germline CDR1 and CDR2 sequences are KGHSH and LQKENI. This CDR3 is 14 amino acids long. This chain's CDR3 is CASSPITGGGEQFF. CDR3 nucleotide sequence: TGTGCCAGCTCACCGATTACAGGGGGCGGTGAGCAGTTCTTC.

The CDR3, as DNA: TGTGCCAGTAAATCTGGCGGGGGAACGGCCAAAAACATTCAGTACTTC. As protein: CASKSGGGTAKNIQYF. This chain links TRBV19 with TRBJ2-4; 7 bases align to TRBD2. The V segment lost 7 bases and the J segment 1 base; nucleotides outside the gene matches: 10. The CDR3 length is 16 residues. CDR1 is LNHDA and CDR2 is SQIVND in the germline V gene (reference sequence).

V gene TRBV27 combines with J gene TRBJ1-5, with 7 bases lining up with TRBD1. Germline assignment: CDR1 MNHEY and CDR2 SMNVEV (reference sequence). J gave up 5 bases and V 6 bases, and 7 bases lay outside the gene matches. The CDR3 runs 14 residues. DNA for the CDR3: TGTGCCAGCAGAGAGTCAGGGGGGGATCAGCCCCAGCATTTT. Translation: CASRESGGDQPQHF.

J is TRBJ2-3 and V is TRBV11-1; D gene unclear. Germline CDR1 reads SGHAT; CDR2 reads FQDESV (reference sequence). The CDR3 has 12 residues. V lost 0 bases and J 5 bases, leaving 3 bases between the germline ends. The CDR3: CASSLAGDTQYF. CDR3 bases: TGTGCCAGCAGCTTAGCGGGAGATACGCAGTATTTT.

This clone was seen a few times. The chain joins TRBV5-1 to TRBJ2-7; D unclear. Trimming cost V 4 bases and J 3 bases, with 11 bases left between them. This CDR3 spans 13 amino acids. Looked up from germline, CDR1 is SGHRS and CDR2 is YFSETQ. CDR3 loop: CASSVGPNYEQYV. The CDR3 nucleotides are TGCGCCAGCAGCGTCGGGCCGAACTACGAGCAGTACGTC.